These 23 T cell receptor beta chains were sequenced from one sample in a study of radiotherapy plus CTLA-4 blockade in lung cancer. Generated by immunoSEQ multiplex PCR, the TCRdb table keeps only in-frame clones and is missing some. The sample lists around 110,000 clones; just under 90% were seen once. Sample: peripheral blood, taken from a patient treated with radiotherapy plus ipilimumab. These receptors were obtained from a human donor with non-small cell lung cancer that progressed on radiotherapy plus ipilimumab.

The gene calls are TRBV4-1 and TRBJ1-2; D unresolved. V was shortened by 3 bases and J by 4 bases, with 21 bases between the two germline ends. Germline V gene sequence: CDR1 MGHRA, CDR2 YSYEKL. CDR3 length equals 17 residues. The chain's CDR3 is CASSQEGTHLISYGYTF. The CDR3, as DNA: TGCGCCAGCAGCCAGGAGGGCACGCACCTTATAAGCTATGGCTACACCTTC.

The CDR3, as DNA: TGTGCCAGCAGTTACTCGAAGAGCCTGAACACTGAAGCTTTCTTT. Amino acids: CASSYSKSLNTEAFF. The chain carries TRBV6-6 and TRBJ1-1; D unresolved. This CDR3 region has 15 residues. From germline, CDR1 is MNHNY and CDR2 SVGAGI (reference sequence). V shed 0 bases and J shed 0 bases, with 8 bases lying between them.

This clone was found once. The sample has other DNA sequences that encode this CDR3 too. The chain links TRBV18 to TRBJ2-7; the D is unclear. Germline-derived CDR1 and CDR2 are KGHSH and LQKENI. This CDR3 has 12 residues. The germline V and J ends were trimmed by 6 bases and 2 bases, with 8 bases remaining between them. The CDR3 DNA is TGTGCCAGCTCGCCTGGCACCTACGAGCAGTACTTC. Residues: CASSPGTYEQYF.

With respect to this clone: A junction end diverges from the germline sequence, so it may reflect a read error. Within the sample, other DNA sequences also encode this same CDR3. The DNA for the CDR3 is TGCGCCAGCAGCCCGTGGATCGACGACGAGCAGTACTTC. Encoded protein: CASSPWIDDEQYF. The rearrangement joins TRBV9 to TRBJ2-7; D call uncertain. This CDR3 has 13 residues. Per the germline V gene, CDR1 is SGDLS and CDR2 is YYNGEE.

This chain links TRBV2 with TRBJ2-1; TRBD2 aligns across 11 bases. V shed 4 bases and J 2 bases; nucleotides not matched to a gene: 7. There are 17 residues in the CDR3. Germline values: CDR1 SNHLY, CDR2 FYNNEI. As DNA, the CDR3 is TGTGCCAGCAGTGGGGGGGTAGCGGGAGGGGCCTACAATGAGCAGTTCTTC. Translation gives CASSGGVAGGAYNEQFF.

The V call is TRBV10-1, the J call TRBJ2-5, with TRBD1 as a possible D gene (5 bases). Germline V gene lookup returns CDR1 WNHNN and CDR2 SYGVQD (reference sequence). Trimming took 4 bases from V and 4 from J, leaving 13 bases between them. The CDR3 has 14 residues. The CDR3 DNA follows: TGCGCCAGCAGTGGTGGCAGGGTAGGAGAGACCCAGTACTTC. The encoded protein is CASSGGRVGETQYF.

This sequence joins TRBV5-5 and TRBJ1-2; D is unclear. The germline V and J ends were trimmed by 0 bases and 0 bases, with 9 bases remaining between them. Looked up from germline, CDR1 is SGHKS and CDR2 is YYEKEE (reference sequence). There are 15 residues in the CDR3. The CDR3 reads CASSLGSAPNYGYTF. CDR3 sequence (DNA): TGTGCCAGCAGCTTGGGGTCGGCCCCTAACTATGGCTACACCTTC.

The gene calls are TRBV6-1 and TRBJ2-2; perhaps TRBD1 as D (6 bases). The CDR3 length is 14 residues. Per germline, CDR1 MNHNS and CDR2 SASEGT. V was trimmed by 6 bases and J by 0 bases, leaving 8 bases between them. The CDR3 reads CASRQGTNTGELFF. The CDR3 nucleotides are TGTGCCAGCAGACAGGGCACGAACACCGGGGAGCTGTTTTTT.

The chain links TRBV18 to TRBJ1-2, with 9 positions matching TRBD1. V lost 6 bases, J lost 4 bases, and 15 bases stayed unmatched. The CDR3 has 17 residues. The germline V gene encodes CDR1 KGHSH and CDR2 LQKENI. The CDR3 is CASSPIRDRVVGYGYTF. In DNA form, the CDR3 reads TGTGCCAGCTCTCCGATTCGGGACAGGGTTGTGGGCTATGGCTACACCTTC.

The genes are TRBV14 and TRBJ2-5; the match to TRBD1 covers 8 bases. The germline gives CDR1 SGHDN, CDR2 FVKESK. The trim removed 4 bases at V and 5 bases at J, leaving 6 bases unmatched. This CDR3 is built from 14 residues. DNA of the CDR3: TGTGCCAGCAGCCTGGGACAGGCGGGGGAGACCCAGTACTTC. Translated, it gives CASSLGQAGETQYF.

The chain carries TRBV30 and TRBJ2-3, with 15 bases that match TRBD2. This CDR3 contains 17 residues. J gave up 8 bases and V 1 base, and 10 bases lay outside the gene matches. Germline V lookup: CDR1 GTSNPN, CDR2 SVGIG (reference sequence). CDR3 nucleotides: TGTGCCTGGAGTGCAGGACTAGCGGGAGGGCCTCAAGGTACGCAGTATTTT. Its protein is CAWSAGLAGGPQGTQYF. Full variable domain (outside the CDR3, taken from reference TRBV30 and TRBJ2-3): SQTIHQWPATLVQPVGSPLSLECTVEGTSNPNLYWYRQAAGRGLQLLFYSVGIGQISSEVPQNLSASRPQDRQFILSSKKLLLSDSGFYLCAWSAGLAGGPQGTQYFGPGTRLTVL.

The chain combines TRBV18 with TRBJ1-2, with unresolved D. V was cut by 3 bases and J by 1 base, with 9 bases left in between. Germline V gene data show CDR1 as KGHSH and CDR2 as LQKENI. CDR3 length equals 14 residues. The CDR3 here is CASSPPDGNYGYTF. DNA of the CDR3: TGTGCCAGCTCACCCCCCGATGGTAACTATGGCTACACCTTC.

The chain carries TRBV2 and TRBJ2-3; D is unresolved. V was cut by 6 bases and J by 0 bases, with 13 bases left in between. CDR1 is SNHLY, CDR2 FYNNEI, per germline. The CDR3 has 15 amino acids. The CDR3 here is CASSPNGLSTDTQYF. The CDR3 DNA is TGTGCCAGCAGCCCCAACGGTTTAAGCACAGATACGCAGTATTTT.

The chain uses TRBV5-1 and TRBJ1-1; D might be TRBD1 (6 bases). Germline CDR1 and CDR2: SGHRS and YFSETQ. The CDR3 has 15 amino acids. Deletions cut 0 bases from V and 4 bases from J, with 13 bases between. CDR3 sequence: CASSLEMGAGTEAFF. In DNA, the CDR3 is TGCGCCAGCAGCTTGGAGATGGGGGCGGGCACTGAAGCTTTCTTT. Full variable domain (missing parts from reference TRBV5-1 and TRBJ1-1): KAGVTQTPRYLIKTRGQQVTLSCSPISGHRSVSWYQQTPGQGLQFLFEYFSETQRNKGNFPGRFSGRQFSNSRSEMNVSTLELGDSALYLCASSLEMGAGTEAFFGQGTRLTVV.

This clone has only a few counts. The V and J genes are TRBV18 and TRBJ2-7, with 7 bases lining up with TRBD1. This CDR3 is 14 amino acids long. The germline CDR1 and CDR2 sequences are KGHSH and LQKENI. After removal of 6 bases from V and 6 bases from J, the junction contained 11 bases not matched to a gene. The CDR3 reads CASSLNARTGEQYF. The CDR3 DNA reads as TGTGCCAGCTCCCTTAATGCACGGACAGGCGAGCAGTACTTC.

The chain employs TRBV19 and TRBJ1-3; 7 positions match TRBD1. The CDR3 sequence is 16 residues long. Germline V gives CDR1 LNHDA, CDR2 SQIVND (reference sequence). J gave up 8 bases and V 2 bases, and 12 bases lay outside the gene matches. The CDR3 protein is CASSITRQGGSDTIYF. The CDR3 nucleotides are TGTGCCAGTAGTATAACCCGACAGGGTGGAAGTGACACCATATATTTT.

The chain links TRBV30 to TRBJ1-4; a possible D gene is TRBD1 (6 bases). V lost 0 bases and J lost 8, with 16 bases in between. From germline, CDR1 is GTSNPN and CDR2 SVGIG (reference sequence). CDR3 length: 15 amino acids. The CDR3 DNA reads TGTGCCTGGAGTGTACAGGCAGGGGCAGCAGAAAAACTGTTTTTT. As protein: CAWSVQAGAAEKLFF. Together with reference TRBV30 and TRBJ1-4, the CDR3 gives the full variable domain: SQTIHQWPATLVQPVGSPLSLECTVEGTSNPNLYWYRQAAGRGLQLLFYSVGIGQISSEVPQNLSASRPQDRQFILSSKKLLLSDSGFYLCAWSVQAGAAEKLFFGSGTQLSVL.

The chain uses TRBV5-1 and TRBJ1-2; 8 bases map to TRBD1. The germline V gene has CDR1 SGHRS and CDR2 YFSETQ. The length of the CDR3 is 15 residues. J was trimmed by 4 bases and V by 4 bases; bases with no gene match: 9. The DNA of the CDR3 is TGCGCCAGCAGCAACGCCGGACAGGGCGGCTATGGCTACACCTTC. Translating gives CASSNAGQGGYGYTF. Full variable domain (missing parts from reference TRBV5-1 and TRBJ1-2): KAGVTQTPRYLIKTRGQQVTLSCSPISGHRSVSWYQQTPGQGLQFLFEYFSETQRNKGNFPGRFSGRQFSNSRSEMNVSTLELGDSALYLCASSNAGQGGYGYTFGSGTRLTVV.

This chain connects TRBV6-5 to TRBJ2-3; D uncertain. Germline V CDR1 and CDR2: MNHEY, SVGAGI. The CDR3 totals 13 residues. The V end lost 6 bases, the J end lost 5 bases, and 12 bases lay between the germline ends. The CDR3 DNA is TGTGCCAGCAGGCCCCAGGTCGTAGATACGCAGTATTTT. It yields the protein CASRPQVVDTQYF.

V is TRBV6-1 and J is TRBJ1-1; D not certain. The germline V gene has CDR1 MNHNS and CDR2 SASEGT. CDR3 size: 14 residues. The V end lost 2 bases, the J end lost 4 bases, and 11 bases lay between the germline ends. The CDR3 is CASSELAGFTEAFF. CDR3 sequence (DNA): TGTGCCAGCAGTGAATTAGCGGGGTTCACTGAAGCTTTCTTT.

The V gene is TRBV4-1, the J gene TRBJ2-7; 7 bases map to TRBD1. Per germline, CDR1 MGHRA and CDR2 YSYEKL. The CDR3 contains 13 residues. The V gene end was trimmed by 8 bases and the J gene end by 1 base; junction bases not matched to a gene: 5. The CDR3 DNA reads TGCGCCAGCGAGGGGACAGAGTCCTACGAGCAGTACTTC. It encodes CASEGTESYEQYF.

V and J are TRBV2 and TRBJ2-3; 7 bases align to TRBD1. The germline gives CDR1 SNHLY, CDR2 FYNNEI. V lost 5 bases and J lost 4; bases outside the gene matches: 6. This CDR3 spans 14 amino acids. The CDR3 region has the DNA TGTGCCAGCAGTACCCACAGGGGTGCAGATACGCAGTATTTT. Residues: CASSTHRGADTQYF.

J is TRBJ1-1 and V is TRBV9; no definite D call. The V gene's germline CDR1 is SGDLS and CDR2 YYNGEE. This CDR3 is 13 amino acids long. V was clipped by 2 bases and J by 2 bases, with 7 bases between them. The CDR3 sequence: CASSVVFNTEAFF. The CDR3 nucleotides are TGTGCCAGCAGCGTCGTATTTAACACTGAAGCTTTCTTT.